A single sample is the source of the 26 T cell receptor beta chains below, sequenced in a study of regulatory dendritic cells for organ transplantation. Generated by immunoSEQ multiplex PCR, the TCRdb table keeps only in-frame clones and is missing some. The sample contains tens of thousands of clones, approximately 82% of which appear only once. The sample was naive CD8+ T cells from blood. Indicated subset: CD45RA+ naive T cells. All receptors come from a human donor in good health.

The chain recombines TRBV29-1 with TRBJ2-3; 8 bases fit TRBD1. V lost 0 bases to trimming and J lost 4 bases; unmatched junction nucleotides: 6. CDR1 and CDR2 from the germline V gene are SQVTM and ANQGSEA. There are 15 residues in the CDR3. As DNA, the CDR3 is TGCAGCGTTGAAGACGCAGGGGGCGTTGCAGATACGCAGTATTTT. It translates to CSVEDAGGVADTQYF.

The chain couples TRBV27 to TRBJ2-7; weak D call: TRBD2 (5 bases). The CDR3 is 13 residues long. CDR1 and CDR2 from the germline V gene are MNHEY and SMNVEV (reference sequence). Trimming removed 6 bases from V and 11 bases from J, with 20 bases in between. The CDR3 spells CASRDLDGSGEYF. For the CDR3, the DNA is TGTGCCAGCAGAGATTTGGACGGGTCCGGGGAGTACTTC.

J is TRBJ2-7 and V is TRBV19, with 7 bases fitting TRBD1. Trimming at V came to 5 bases and at J to 3 bases, leaving 4 bases not matched to a gene. The CDR3 runs 13 residues. Germline V gene lookup returns CDR1 LNHDA and CDR2 SQIVND (reference sequence). As DNA, the CDR3 is TGTGCCAGTAGTCCCAGGGACAGCTACGAGCAGTACTTC. Protein sequence: CASSPRDSYEQYF.

The chain links TRBV19 to TRBJ1-1; D is undetermined. Germline V gene data show CDR1 as LNHDA and CDR2 as SQIVND (reference sequence). V lost 2 bases and J 3 bases, leaving 13 bases between the germline ends. The CDR3 spans 15 residues. The CDR3 DNA sequence: TGTGCCAGTAGTATACTCGACACAAGTTACACTGAAGCTTTCTTT. Its translation is CASSILDTSYTEAFF.

This rearrangement joins TRBV4-3 to TRBJ2-5; tentatively, D is TRBD2 (5 bases). Germline CDR1 reads LGHNA; CDR2 reads YSLEER. V lost 0 bases, J lost 5 bases, and 10 bases lay in between. The CDR3 is made up of 14 amino acids. This chain's CDR3 is CASSQDRGEETQYF. CDR3 DNA sequence: TGCGCCAGCAGCCAAGATCGGGGTGAGGAGACCCAGTACTTC.

This chain connects TRBV5-6 to TRBJ2-7; D is possibly TRBD2 (5 bases). V was clipped by 0 bases and J by 2 bases, with 6 bases between them. The CDR3 extends over 13 amino acids. Looked up from germline, CDR1 is SGHDT and CDR2 is YYEEEE. Written as DNA, the CDR3 is TGTGCCAGCAGCTTGGGAGGGACCTACGAGCAGTACTTC. Its translation: CASSLGGTYEQYF.

The genes are TRBV25-1 and TRBJ1-6; D is unclear. The V gene's germline CDR1 is MGHDK and CDR2 SYGVNS. This CDR3 has 17 amino acids. V was trimmed by 1 base and J by 0 bases, leaving 10 bases between them. CDR3 bases: TGTGCCAGCAGTGAATCTGGGTGGAGCTCCTATAATTCACCCCTCCACTTT. Residues: CASSESGWSSYNSPLHF.

CDR3 DNA: TGCGCCAGCAGCCAAGTTGGGGAGGACACTGAAGCTTTCTTT. Amino acids: CASSQVGEDTEAFF. The chain has TRBV4-3 and TRBJ1-1, with D hard to call. Trimming took off 1 base at V and 3 bases at J, with 9 bases between the two ends. Germline V CDR1 and CDR2: LGHNA, YSLEER. The CDR3 runs 14 residues.

This clone has just one count. CDR3 loop: CAISEIQGYEQYF. The CDR3 DNA reads TGTGCCATCAGTGAGATACAGGGTTACGAGCAGTACTTC. The chain uses TRBV10-3 and TRBJ2-7; D might be TRBD1 (6 bases). Germline V CDR1 and CDR2: ENHRY, SYGVKD. The V end was cut by 2 bases, the J end by 4 bases, with 9 bases between. The length of the CDR3 is 13 residues.

V gene TRBV11-2 combines with J gene TRBJ2-3, with D possibly being TRBD2 (7 bases). The V gene's germline CDR1 is SGHAT and CDR2 FQNNGV. This CDR3 comprises 15 residues. Trimming took off 2 bases at V and 6 bases at J, with 15 bases between the two ends. The CDR3 protein is CASSLTGGGGDTQYF. The CDR3 DNA follows: TGTGCCAGCAGCTTAACCGGGGGAGGGGGGGATACGCAGTATTTT.

The chain carries TRBV7-9 and TRBJ1-1; unclear D gene. Trimming removed 5 bases at V and 5 bases at J, with 15 bases between. In germline, CDR1 is SEHNR, CDR2 FQNEAQ (reference sequence). The CDR3 contains 14 residues. The DNA of the CDR3 is TGTGCCAGCAGCCCCGGGGTCGATGGGACTGAAGCTTTCTTT. It specifies CASSPGVDGTEAFF.

This chain uses TRBV4-1 with TRBJ2-7; TRBD2 is a possible D gene (5 bases). V was clipped by 4 bases and J by 2 bases, with 9 bases between them. Germline CDR1 is MGHRA and CDR2 is YSYEKL. The CDR3 has 13 residues. CDR3 nucleotide sequence: TGCGCCAGCAGCCGGACTGCGGCCTACGAGCAGTACTTC. Its translation is CASSRTAAYEQYF.

The genes are TRBV5-1 and TRBJ1-2; D gene unclear. The CDR3 length is 16 residues. Germline V CDR1 and CDR2: SGHRS, YFSETQ. V lost 4 bases and J 0 bases, leaving 16 bases between the germline ends. The CDR3 spells CASSPIDGGTNYGYTF. Written as DNA, the CDR3 is TGCGCCAGCAGCCCAATTGACGGAGGGACTAACTATGGCTACACCTTC.

The chain is built from TRBV7-8 and TRBJ1-4; TRBD1 matches at 12 bases. The CDR3 spans 16 residues. With V trimmed by 5 bases and J by 8 bases, 9 bases remained unmatched. The germline V gene has CDR1 SGHVS and CDR2 FQNEAQ. The CDR3 nucleotides read TGTGCCAGCAGCAGGAATTGGGACAGGGGGCGGGAAAAACTGTTTTTT. Protein product: CASSRNWDRGREKLFF.

This sequence joins TRBV5-8 and TRBJ2-3; 8 bases fit TRBD1. Trimming cost V 1 base and J 5 bases; bases outside gene matches: 3. This CDR3 has 14 residues. Germline V gene lookup returns CDR1 SGHTS and CDR2 YDEGEE. This chain's CDR3 is CASSLSRGRDTQYF. The CDR3 coding sequence is TGTGCCAGCAGCTTGAGCAGGGGGCGAGATACGCAGTATTTT.

J is TRBJ2-1 and V is TRBV7-9; a weak D match, TRBD1 (6 bases). Germline CDR1 and CDR2: SEHNR and FQNEAQ (reference sequence). This CDR3 comprises 13 residues. V shed 4 bases and J shed 7 bases, with 11 bases lying between them. The CDR3 DNA reads as TGTGCCAGCAGCTCACAGGGAATTAATGAGCAGTTCTTC. Amino acid sequence: CASSSQGINEQFF.

The chain recombines TRBV25-1 with TRBJ2-7; the match to TRBD1 covers 7 bases. The CDR3 extends over 12 amino acids. Per germline, CDR1 MGHDK and CDR2 SYGVNS. The ends lost 3 bases at V and 5 bases at J; junction bases unmatched: 1. CDR3 loop: CASSETGNEQYF. The CDR3 DNA sequence: TGTGCCAGCAGTGAGACAGGGAACGAGCAGTACTTC.

The V call is TRBV4-3, the J call TRBJ1-4, with unresolved D. The CDR3 is made up of 16 amino acids. In germline, CDR1 is LGHNA, CDR2 YSLEER. V was pared by 0 bases and J by 8 bases, with 16 bases between. This CDR3 reads CASSQDRGGYQEKLFF. CDR3 coding DNA: TGCGCCAGCAGCCAAGATCGGGGAGGGTACCAGGAAAAACTGTTTTTT.

This clone has just one count. The chain is built from TRBV7-2 and TRBJ2-7; perhaps TRBD1 as D (6 bases). Germline values: CDR1 SGHTA, CDR2 FQGNSA. CDR3 length equals 12 residues. Trimming stripped 0 bases from V and 6 bases from J, with 6 bases between. DNA of the CDR3: TGTGCCAGCAGCTTAGCGGGGGCCGAGCAGTACTTC. Protein product: CASSLAGAEQYF.

The rearrangement links TRBV14 to TRBJ2-5; D is unresolved. This CDR3 comprises 13 residues. Trimming took 1 base from V and 5 from J, leaving 8 bases between them. Germline V lookup: CDR1 SGHDN, CDR2 FVKESK. The CDR3 sequence: CASSQGRRETQYF. As DNA, the CDR3 is TGTGCCAGCAGCCAAGGCCGGCGGGAGACCCAGTACTTC.

V usage is TRBV11-2 and J usage is TRBJ2-1; 7 bases line up with TRBD2. In germline, CDR1 is SGHAT, CDR2 FQNNGV. The CDR3 is made up of 17 amino acids. With 5 bases clipped from V and 7 bases from J, the junction kept 17 bases outside the gene matches. CDR3: CASSAGRGSGVGNEQFF. CDR3 DNA sequence: TGTGCCAGCAGCGCGGGACGAGGCAGCGGGGTGGGGAATGAGCAGTTCTTC.

This clone is a singleton in its sample. V usage is TRBV6-5 and J usage is TRBJ1-1; 7 bases align to TRBD1. V shed 0 bases and J 4 bases; nucleotides not matched to a gene: 5. Germline loops: CDR1 MNHEY, CDR2 SVGAGI. This CDR3 has 15 residues. The DNA of the CDR3 is TGTGCCAGCAGTTACTCAAGACAGGGCGGCACTGAAGCTTTCTTT. Amino acid sequence: CASSYSRQGGTEAFF.

This chain links TRBV7-8 with TRBJ1-1; D gene unclear. Germline-derived CDR1 and CDR2 are SGHVS and FQNEAQ. Trimming stripped 2 bases from V and 1 base from J, with 5 bases between. The CDR3 contains 13 residues. The CDR3 loop reads CASSLYRNTEAFF. The CDR3, as DNA: TGTGCCAGCAGCTTATACAGGAACACTGAAGCTTTCTTT.

The gene calls are TRBV19 and TRBJ2-6; the D gene is possibly TRBD1 (6 bases). The CDR3 totals 19 residues. Trimming cost V 5 bases and J 0 bases, with 20 bases left between them. Germline CDR1 reads LNHDA; CDR2 reads SQIVND (reference sequence). The CDR3 DNA sequence: TGTGCCAGTAGTTCCTCCGGGACACTGAGTCTCTCTGGGGCCAACGTCCTGACTTTC. Translating it yields CASSSSGTLSLSGANVLTF. Supplemented by reference TRBV19 and TRBJ2-6, the full variable domain reads DGGITQSPKYLFRKEGQNVTLSCEQNLNHDAMYWYRQDPGQGLRLIYYSQIVNDFQKGDIAEGYSVSREKKESFPLTVTSAQKNPTAFYLCASSSSGTLSLSGANVLTFGAGSRLTVL.

The V call is TRBV6-1, the J call TRBJ2-7; the D gene is possibly TRBD2 (5 bases). This CDR3 is built from 14 residues. V was clipped by 6 bases and J by 0 bases, with 12 bases between them. Germline assignment: CDR1 MNHNS and CDR2 SASEGT. The CDR3 DNA is TGTGCCAGCAGACCCGGGGTCCACTCCTACGAGCAGTACTTC. Amino acids: CASRPGVHSYEQYF.

This clone has only one observation. The chain employs TRBV5-1 and TRBJ2-7, with 16 bases fitting TRBD2. Germline CDR1 is SGHRS and CDR2 is YFSETQ. The CDR3 sequence is 14 residues long. The ends lost 4 bases at V and 8 bases at J; junction bases unmatched: 3. In DNA, the CDR3 is TGCGCCAGCAGCCTGGGACTAGCGGGGGGGAAGCAGTACTTC. It yields the protein CASSLGLAGGKQYF.